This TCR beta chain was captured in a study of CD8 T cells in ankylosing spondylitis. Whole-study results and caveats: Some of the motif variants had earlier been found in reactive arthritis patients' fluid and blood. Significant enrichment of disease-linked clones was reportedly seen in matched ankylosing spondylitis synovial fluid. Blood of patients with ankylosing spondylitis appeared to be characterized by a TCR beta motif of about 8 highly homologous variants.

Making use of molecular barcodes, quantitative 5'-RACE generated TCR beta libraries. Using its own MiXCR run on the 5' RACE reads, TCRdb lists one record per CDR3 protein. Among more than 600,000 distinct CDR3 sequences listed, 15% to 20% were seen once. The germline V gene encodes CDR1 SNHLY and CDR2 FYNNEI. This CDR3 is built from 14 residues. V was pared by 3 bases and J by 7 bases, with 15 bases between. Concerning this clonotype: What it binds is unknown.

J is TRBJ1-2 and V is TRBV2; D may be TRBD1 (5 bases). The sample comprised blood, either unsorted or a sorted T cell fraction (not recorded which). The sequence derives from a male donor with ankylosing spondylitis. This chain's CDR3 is CASSEETASSGYTF. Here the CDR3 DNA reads TGTGCCAGCAGTGAGGAGACAGCGTCAAGTGGCTACACCTTC.